These T cell receptor beta chains were read from a single sample in a study of blood T cell repertoires in COVID-19. The repertoire was sequenced with immunoSEQ multiplex PCR; TCRdb's copy has only in-frame clones and lacks some. The table shows 150,000 to 200,000 clones, with less than 90% occurring only once. Sequenced material: peripheral blood. The receptors were sampled from a woman in her seventies with COVID-19, enrolled during active disease. Both conserved end residues are part of each CDR3. A D gene is named only where the DNA matches it firmly. The size field is filled for only some rows; it gives once, few, many or a size class.

clone size	J gene	V gene	D gene	CDR3 protein	CDR3 DNA
-	TRBJ2-5	TRBV10-1	-	CASSEGGFQETQYF	TGCGCCAGCAGTGAAGGGGGATTTCAAGAGACCCAGTACTTC
-	TRBJ2-1	TRBV9	TRBD2	CASSSGLAGLSYNEQFF	TGTGCCAGCAGCTCCGGACTAGCGGGTCTCTCCTACAATGAGCAGTTCTTC
-	TRBJ2-7	TRBV24-1	-	CATSDSAGANVNEQYF	TGTGCCACCAGTGATTCTGCAGGGGCTAACGTAAACGAGCAGTACTTC
-	TRBJ2-5	TRBV29-1	TRBD1	CSGNRGQETQYF	TGCAGCGGGAACAGGGGACAAGAGACCCAGTACTTC
-	TRBJ2-1	TRBV11-2	-	CASSSGMYNEQFF	TGTGCCAGCAGCTCCGGGATGTACAATGAGCAGTTCTTC
-	TRBJ1-5	TRBV27	-	CASRRAGQNQPQHF	TGTGCCAGCAGAAGGGCGGGGCAGAATCAGCCCCAGCATTTT
-	TRBJ1-2	TRBV2	-	CASSEARERGYTF	TGTGCCAGCAGTGAAGCCAGGGAACGAGGCTACACCTTC
-	TRBJ2-1	TRBV7-9	-	CASSLEGSEWRQFF	TGTGCCAGCAGCTTAGAGGGTAGCGAGTGGAGGCAGTTCTTC
-	TRBJ1-6	TRBV7-8	-	CASGLKPGFYNSPLHF	TGTGCCAGCGGATTAAAGCCGGGGTTCTATAATTCACCCCTCCACTTT
once	TRBJ2-7	TRBV6-6	TRBD1	CASSPRDRGSYEQYF	TGTGCCAGCAGCCCCCGGGACAGGGGAAGTTACGAGCAGTACTTC
few	TRBJ2-1	TRBV11-2	TRBD2	CASSFFAGVNEQFF	TGTGCCAGCAGCTTCTTTGCGGGAGTCAATGAGCAGTTCTTC
-	TRBJ1-2	TRBV27	-	CASSLSPTNTYGYTF	TGTGCCAGCAGTTTATCCCCCACTAATACATATGGCTACACCTTC
-	TRBJ1-6	TRBV6-5	-	CASSYQQGVNSPLHF	TGTGCCAGCAGTTACCAACAGGGCGTGAATTCACCCCTCCACTTT
-	TRBJ1-1	TRBV6-5	-	CASSYSDRNTEAFF	TGTGCCAGCAGTTACTCGGACAGGAACACTGAAGCTTTCTTT
-	TRBJ2-1	TRBV11-2	TRBD2	CASSAFRTSGSYNEQFF	TGTGCCAGCAGCGCCTTCCGGACTAGCGGATCCTACAATGAGCAGTTCTTC
-	TRBJ2-6	TRBV18	TRBD1	CASSPQGQGGYRSGANVLTF	TGTGCCAGCTCACCCCAGGGACAGGGGGGATACCGCTCTGGGGCCAACGTCCTGACTTTC
-	TRBJ2-1	TRBV6-5	-	CASSHRPTDEQFF	TGTGCCAGCAGCCACCGCCCTACAGATGAGCAGTTCTTC
-	TRBJ1-2	TRBV3-1/TRBV3-2	TRBD1	CASSPRTGYYGYTF	TGTGCCAGCAGCCCAAGGACAGGGTACTATGGCTACACCTTC
-	TRBJ2-1	TRBV29-1	TRBD2	CSVEDLTSGSNNEQFF	TGCAGCGTTGAAGACCTCACGAGCGGGAGTAACAATGAGCAGTTCTTC
-	TRBJ2-1	TRBV4-3	TRBD2	CASSQDGTSGTYNEQFF	TGCGCCAGCAGCCAAGATGGTACTAGCGGGACCTACAATGAGCAGTTCTTC
-	TRBJ2-5	TRBV9	-	CASSVAGGETQYF	TGTGCCAGCAGCGTAGCAGGAGGGGAGACCCAGTACTTC
-	TRBJ2-1	TRBV24-1	TRBD2	CATSEGVAGGVRVF	TGTGCCACCAGTGAGGGGGTAGCGGGAGGCGTTCGGGTCTTC
-	TRBJ2-5	TRBV7-2	TRBD2	CASSSSPSGRQETQYF	TGTGCCAGCAGCTCCTCCCCAAGCGGGAGGCAAGAGACCCAGTACTTC
-	TRBJ2-1	TRBV5-1	TRBD1	CASSNAGTANEQFF	TGCGCCAGCAGCAACGCCGGGACAGCCAATGAGCAGTTCTTC
-	TRBJ2-3	TRBV11-2	-	CASSLVGQFDTQYF	TGTGCCAGCAGCTTAGTGGGCCAGTTCGATACGCAGTATTTT
once	TRBJ2-3	TRBV11-2	TRBD1	CASSWDRATDTQYF	TGTGCCAGCAGCTGGGACAGGGCGACAGATACGCAGTATTTT
-	TRBJ1-4	TRBV7-2	TRBD1	CASSRAGNRGRTNEKLFF	TGTGCCAGCAGCCGGGCGGGGAACAGGGGTAGAACTAATGAAAAACTGTTTTTT
few	TRBJ1-1	TRBV27	-	CASSSDTNTEAFF	TGTGCCAGCAGTTCGGACACGAACACTGAAGCTTTCTTT